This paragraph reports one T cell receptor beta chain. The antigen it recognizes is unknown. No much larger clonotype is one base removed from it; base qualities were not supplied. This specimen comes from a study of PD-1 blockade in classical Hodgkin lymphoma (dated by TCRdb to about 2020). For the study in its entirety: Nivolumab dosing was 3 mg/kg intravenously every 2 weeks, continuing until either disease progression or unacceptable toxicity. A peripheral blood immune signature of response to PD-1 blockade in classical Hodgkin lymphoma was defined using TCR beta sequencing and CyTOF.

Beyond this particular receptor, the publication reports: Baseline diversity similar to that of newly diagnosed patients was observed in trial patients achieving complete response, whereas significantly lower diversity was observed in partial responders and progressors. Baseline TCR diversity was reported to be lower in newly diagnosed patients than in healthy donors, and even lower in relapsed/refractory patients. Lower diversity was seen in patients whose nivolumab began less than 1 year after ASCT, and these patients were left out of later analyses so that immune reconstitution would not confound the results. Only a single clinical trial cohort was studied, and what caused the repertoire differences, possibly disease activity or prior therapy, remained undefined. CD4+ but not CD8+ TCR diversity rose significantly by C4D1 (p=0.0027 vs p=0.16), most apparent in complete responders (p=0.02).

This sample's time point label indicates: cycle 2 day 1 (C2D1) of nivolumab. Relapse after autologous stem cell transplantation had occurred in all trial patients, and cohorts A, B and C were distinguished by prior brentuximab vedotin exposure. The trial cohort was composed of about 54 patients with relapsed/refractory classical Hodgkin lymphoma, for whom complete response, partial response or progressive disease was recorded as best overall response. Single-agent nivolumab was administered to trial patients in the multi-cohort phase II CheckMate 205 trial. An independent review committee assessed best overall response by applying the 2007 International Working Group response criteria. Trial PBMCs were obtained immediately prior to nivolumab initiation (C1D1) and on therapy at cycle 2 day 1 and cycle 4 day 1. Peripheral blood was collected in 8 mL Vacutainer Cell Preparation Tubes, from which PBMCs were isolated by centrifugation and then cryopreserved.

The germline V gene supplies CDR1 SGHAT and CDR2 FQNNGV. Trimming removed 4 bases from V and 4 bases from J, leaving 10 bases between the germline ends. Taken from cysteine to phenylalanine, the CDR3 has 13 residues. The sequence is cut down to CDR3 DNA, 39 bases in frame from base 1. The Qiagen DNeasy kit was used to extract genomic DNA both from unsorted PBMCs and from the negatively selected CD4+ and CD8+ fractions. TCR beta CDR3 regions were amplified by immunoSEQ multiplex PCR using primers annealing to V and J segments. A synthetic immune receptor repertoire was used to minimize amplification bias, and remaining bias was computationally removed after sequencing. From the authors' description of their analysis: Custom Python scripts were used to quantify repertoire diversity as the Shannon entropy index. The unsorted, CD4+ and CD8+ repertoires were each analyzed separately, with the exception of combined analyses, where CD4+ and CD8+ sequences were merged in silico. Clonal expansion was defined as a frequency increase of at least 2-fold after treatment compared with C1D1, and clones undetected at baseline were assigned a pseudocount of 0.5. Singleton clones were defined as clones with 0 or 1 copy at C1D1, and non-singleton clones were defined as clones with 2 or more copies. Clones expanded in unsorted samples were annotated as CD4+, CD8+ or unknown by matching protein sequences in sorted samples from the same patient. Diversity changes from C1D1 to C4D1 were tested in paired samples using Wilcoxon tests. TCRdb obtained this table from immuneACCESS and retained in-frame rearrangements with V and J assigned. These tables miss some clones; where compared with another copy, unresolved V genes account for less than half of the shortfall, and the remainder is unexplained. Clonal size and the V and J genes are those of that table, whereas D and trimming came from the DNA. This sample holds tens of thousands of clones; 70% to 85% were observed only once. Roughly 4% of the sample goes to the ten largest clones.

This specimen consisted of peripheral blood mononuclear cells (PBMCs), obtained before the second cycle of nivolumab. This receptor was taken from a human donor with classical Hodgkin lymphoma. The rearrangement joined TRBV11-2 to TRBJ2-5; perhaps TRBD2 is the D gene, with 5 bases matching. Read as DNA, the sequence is TGTGCCAGCAGCTCCGGGGTTGTAGAGACCCAGTACTTC. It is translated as CASSSGVVETQYF.